Listed below are T cell receptor beta chains from one sample, sequenced in a study of T cell repertoires in cytomegalovirus infection. TCRdb fed the reads into MiXCR, producing one record per CDR3 protein. Here the sample spans approximately 990,000 distinct CDR3 sequences, 30% to 40% being singletons. No antigens are known for them. Sequencing used cultured CD8+ T cells from PBMCs, obtained from culture after CMV antigen stimulation. All receptors come from a human donor in good health (CMV status not recorded). Some clones in this sample may be carry-over from other donors' samples. CDR3s include the opening cysteine and the closing phenylalanine or tryptophan. The order of the fields is clone size, D gene, J gene, V gene, CDR3 protein, CDR3 DNA. The D gene is left open where the match is weak. A clone size is listed for some rows: how often the clone was seen (once, few, many), or a class if it is expanded.

>-|TRBD1|TRBJ1-3|TRBV27
CASSTTGGRDTIYF
TGTGCCAGCAGTACCACAGGGGGCAGAGACACCATATATTTT
>-|-|TRBJ1-2|TRBV7-9
CASSGSLTGTIRDGYTF
TGTGCCAGCAGTGGAAGCCTCACCGGGACAATTAGGGATGGCTACACCTTC
>-|-|TRBJ1-4|TRBV14
CASSHQKGEKLFF
TGTGCCAGCAGCCACCAAAAGGGTGAAAAACTGTTTTTT
>-|TRBD1|TRBJ2-7|TRBV25-1
CASSNRTGRYYEQYF
TGTGCCAGCAGTAATCGGACAGGCCGCTACTACGAGCAGTACTTC
>-|-|TRBJ1-3|TRBV3-1
CASSQEGEPTVSGNTIYF
TGTGCCAGCAGCCAAGAGGGGGAACCGACAGTATCTGGAAACACCATATATTTT
>many|-|TRBJ1-1|TRBV4-1
CASSQVVQIFTEAFF
TGCGCCAGCAGCCAAGTAGTGCAGATCTTCACTGAAGCTTTCTTT
>few|-|TRBJ1-1|TRBV7-9
CASSVGLGYEAFF
TGTGCCAGCAGCGTGGGACTGGGTTACGAAGCTTTCTTT
>-|-|TRBJ1-2|TRBV29-1
CSVEDPGGYGYTF
TGCAGCGTTGAAGATCCAGGAGGCTATGGCTACACCTTC
>many|TRBD1|TRBJ1-3|TRBV12-3/TRBV12-4
CASRIIQGARGNTIYF
TGTGCCAGCAGGATCATACAGGGGGCTCGTGGAAACACCATATATTTT
>-|-|TRBJ2-2|TRBV4-1
CASSLSPPTSTGELFF
TGCGCCAGCAGCCTGTCCCCACCAACAAGCACCGGGGAGCTGTTTTTT
>-|-|TRBJ1-2|TRBV27
CASAGVRGYTF
TGTGCCAGCGCAGGGGTCCGGGGCTACACCTTC
>many|-|TRBJ2-7|TRBV10-3
CAISAAGRTGEQYF
TGTGCCATCAGTGCGGCAGGGCGTACTGGCGAGCAGTACTTC
>many|-|TRBJ2-5|TRBV7-2
CASSPGGATQETQYF
TGTGCCAGCAGCCCAGGGGGGGCGACCCAAGAGACCCAGTACTTC
>-|-|TRBJ2-7|TRBV10-3
CAISGPPFEVSYEQYF
TGTGCCATCAGTGGGCCCCCATTCGAGGTATCCTACGAGCAGTACTTC
>-|TRBD2|TRBJ2-2|TRBV24-1
CATSDLGTSGRNTGELFF
TGTGCCACCAGTGACTTGGGGACTAGCGGGAGGAACACCGGGGAGCTGTTTTTT
>few|TRBD2|TRBJ2-5|TRBV12-5
CASGPVREGTETQYF
TGTGCTAGTGGCCCGGTACGGGAGGGAACGGAGACCCAGTACTTC
>-|TRBD1|TRBJ1-1|TRBV5-6
CASSWKPGQGVPEAFF
TGTGCCAGCAGCTGGAAACCGGGACAGGGGGTCCCTGAAGCTTTCTTT
>few|-|TRBJ1-6|TRBV7-2
CASSLDGRANSPLHF
TGTGCCAGCAGCTTAGACGGCAGGGCGAATTCACCCCTCCACTTT
>few|TRBD1|TRBJ2-3|TRBV19
CASSQPNRGSTDTQYF
TGTGCCAGTAGTCAACCAAACAGGGGCAGTACAGATACGCAGTATTTT